This T cell receptor (beta chain) is from a study of blood T cell repertoires in COVID-19 (TCRdb year 2020). With respect to the entire study: The collaborator samples originated in the United States, Italy and Spain and spanned the acute and convalescent phases of COVID-19. The prospective study material was composed of cDNA or gDNA derived from T cells, B-cell-depleted T cells, or PBMCs. The dataset comprised deeply sampled blood TCRbeta repertoires from subjects exposed to, actively infected with, or recovered from COVID-19. A freely available public database, intended as a resource for researchers studying the immune response to SARS-CoV-2, is where the repertoires were released. The samples were drawn from two sources: the first 160 participants of the ongoing ImmuneRACE study, and approximately 1,300 subjects contributed by 6 global collaborators. Sample metadata almost always included a de-identified subject ID, COVID-19 status, age in years and sex. HLA class I and class II types, where available, came from metadata supplied by the sample provider rather than from assay-based typing.

Points the paper makes about the study in general: Clinical and demographic metadata were provided uncurated, with the amount varying by source and participant.

TCRbeta CDR3 regions were amplified from genomic DNA using the immunoSEQ Assay, a bias-controlled multiplex PCR. For the original study's pipeline: Nucleated cell counts per sample were estimated from amplification of reference gene primers within the assay. To quantify the absolute abundance of each unique TCRbeta CDR3 rearrangement, sequence reads were collapsed and filtered. For each sample, productive Simpson clonality was calculated as the square root of Simpson's diversity index over productive rearrangements. TCRdb took over this immuneACCESS table, retaining in-frame rearrangements with V and J assigned. Such tables are incomplete; in checked studies, under half of the missing clones stem from an unresolved V gene, and the remainder is unexplained. D and trimming were read from the DNA, whereas the V and J calls and clone size are those reported in that table. The sample table contains over 200,000 clones; only one count was recorded for roughly 80% of them. Clones ranked in the top ten supply about 5% of the sample.

CDR1 and CDR2, per the germline V gene, are KGHSH and LQKENI. The V and J ends are trimmed by 2 bases and 4 bases, leaving 6 bases between them. From its cysteine to its phenylalanine, the CDR3 spans 13 amino acids. CDR3 DNA only is kept here, 39 bases in frame from base 1. As regards this clone: Its specific antigen is unknown. Base quality data are lacking; no much larger clone is found one base away.

Each collaborating institution followed its own protocols to collect whole blood in K2EDTA tubes. For TCRbeta analysis, collaborator samples were shipped as frozen whole blood, as isolated PBMCs, or as DNA extracted from either sample type. The receptor was derived from a human donor in a cohort sampled during active COVID-19. Sequenced material: peripheral blood. The chain links TRBV18 with TRBJ2-1; the D gene is possibly TRBD1, with 6 bases matching. The CDR3 amino acid sequence is: CASSPDRYNEQFF. The bases are TGTGCCAGCTCACCAGACAGGTACAATGAGCAGTTCTTC.